This TCR beta chain was sequenced during a study of beta chain features in type 1 diabetes. Findings and limits, study-wide: cDNA-based sequencing might over-represent cells highly expressing TCR. Moderately but significantly shorter TCRB CDR3s were found in Type 1 diabetes patients in all four CD4+ subsets.

cDNA synthesis used the whole RNA isolate, giving expressed TCRB sequences. The protocol was immunoSEQ multiplex PCR, while the TCRdb copy is restricted to in-frame clones and leaves out a portion. Among nearly 350,000 clones listed, about a tenth were seen once. CDR3 size: 15 residues. The V end was cut by 0 bases, the J end by 4 bases, with 13 bases between. The germline V gene encodes CDR1 SGHNT and CDR2 YYREEE (reference sequence). Of note for this clone: The target antigen is unknown.

Sequenced: central memory CD4+ T cells from blood. The chain recombines TRBV5-4 with TRBJ1-1; weak D call: TRBD1 (5 bases). The sequence came from a man younger than 40 with type 1 diabetes. DNA for the CDR3: TGTGCCAGCAGCTTGGCGGGGGTCGAGGGCACTGAAGCTTTCTTT. Protein product: CASSLAGVEGTEAFF.